The TCR beta chain under discussion was sequenced for a study of cytomegalovirus exposure and HLA in healthy donors. This CDR3 spans 15 amino acids. CDR1 LGHNA and CDR2 YSLEER come from the germline V gene. On this clone: The antigen is not known.

60 Vbeta and 13 Jbeta primers were used in PCR. Assay: immunoSEQ multiplex PCR; the TCRdb copy retains only in-frame clones and omits some. The sample lists more than 200,000 clones, about three quarters seen once, with 1.8% in the top ten. Findings of the study overall: It was likely that a cluster of highly shared sequence variants was a sequencing artifact. In a later analysis, HLA-C alleles had the fewest associated TCRs, DRB1 alleles the most.

The sample was PBMCs. The clonotype comes from a male donor in good health and CMV-seronegative. The J gene is TRBJ2-5, the V gene TRBV4-3; TRBD2 matches 9 bases. Judging by the DNA end, TRBJ2-7 fits better; the J call may be wrong. The CDR3 DNA follows: TGCGCCAGCAGCCAAGTCAGCGGGGGGACCTACGAGCAGTACTTC. It translates to CASSQVSGGTYEQYF.